This T cell receptor (beta chain) is from a study of shared clonotypes between healthy human individuals. This CDR3 contains 15 residues. Terminally differentiated effector memory CD45RA+ cells were excluded from the naive CD8 cells, which were CD45RO-negative and positively selected for CCR7. Sorted-subset replicate PCRs used about 0.2 ug DNA, around 27,000 T cell genomes. The repertoire was sequenced with immunoSEQ multiplex PCR; TCRdb's copy has only in-frame clones and lacks some. The sample yields about 600,000 clones, 98% seen once. This chain connects TRBV21-1 to TRBJ2-7; the D call of TRBD2 is as the table states it, not checked on the DNA. TRBV21-1 is annotated as a pseudogene. Sequenced: naive CD8+ T cells sorted from blood. The TCR was taken from a man in his thirties or forties in good health. The chain's CDR3 is CASSKDTREVYEQYF. CDR3 nucleotide sequence: TGTGCCAGCAGCAAAGATACGCGGGAGGTGTACGAGCAGTACTTC.